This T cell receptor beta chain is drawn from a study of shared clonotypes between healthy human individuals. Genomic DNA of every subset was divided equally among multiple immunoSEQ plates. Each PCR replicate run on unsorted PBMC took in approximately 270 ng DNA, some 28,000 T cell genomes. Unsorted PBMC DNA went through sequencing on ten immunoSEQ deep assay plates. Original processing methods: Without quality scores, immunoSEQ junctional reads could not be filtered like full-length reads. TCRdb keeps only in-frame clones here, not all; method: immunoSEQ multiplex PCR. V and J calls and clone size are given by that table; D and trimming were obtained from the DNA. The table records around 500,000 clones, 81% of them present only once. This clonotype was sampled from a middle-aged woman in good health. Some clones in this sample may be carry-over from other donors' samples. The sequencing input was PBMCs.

The CDR3 loop is CASPWEDRANNQPQHF. The CDR3 DNA reads TGTGCCAGCCCCTGGGAGGACAGGGCTAATAATCAGCCCCAGCATTTT. This rearrangement joins TRBV7-9 to TRBJ1-5, with 8 bases that match TRBD1. Germline V CDR1 and CDR2: SEHNR, FQNEAQ (reference sequence). Unmatched junction bases numbered 13, after V lost 8 bases and J lost 4 bases. The CDR3 sequence is 16 residues long.